A selection of T cell receptor beta chains follows, all from one sample in a study of early T cells in non-severe SARS-CoV-2 infection. Each CDR3 protein is one row after TCRdb ran MiXCR on the 5' RACE reads. The sample has 50,000 or so distinct CDR3 sequences, just under 15% seen once. The sequenced sample was whole blood, obtained at baseline. The receptors stem from an adult who was a healthcare worker with PCR-confirmed SARS-CoV-2 infection or an uninfected control (not recorded which). Both conserved end residues are part of each CDR3. Fields, in order: J gene, D gene, V gene, clone size, CDR3 protein, CDR3 DNA. The D gene is left open where the match is weak. Some rows mark clone size as missing; the rest say once, few, many or name a class of expanded clone.

j_gene: TRBJ2-5
d_gene: TRBD1
v_gene: TRBV10-1
abundance: many
CDR3aa: CASGDQRQGAQYF
CDR3nt: TGCGCCAGCGGGGATCAGCGGCAGGGGGCCCAGTACTTC

j_gene: TRBJ2-1
d_gene: TRBD2
v_gene: TRBV12-5
abundance: many
CDR3aa: CASGWTSGRVYNEQFF
CDR3nt: TGTGCTAGTGGCTGGACTAGCGGGCGCGTCTACAATGAGCAGTTCTTC

j_gene: TRBJ2-3
d_gene: TRBD2
v_gene: TRBV28
abundance: .
CDR3aa: CASSFSGGTDTQYF
CDR3nt: TGTGCCAGCAGTTTCAGCGGGGGCACAGATACGCAGTATTTT

j_gene: TRBJ1-1
d_gene: .
v_gene: TRBV12-3/TRBV12-4
abundance: few
CDR3aa: CASSFYGKEGAAFF
CDR3nt: TGTGCCAGCAGTTTTTACGGGAAGGAAGGAGCAGCTTTCTTT

j_gene: TRBJ2-5
d_gene: TRBD1
v_gene: TRBV5-1
abundance: .
CDR3aa: CASSLAGQQETQYF
CDR3nt: TGCGCCAGCAGCTTGGCGGGACAGCAAGAGACCCAGTACTTC

j_gene: TRBJ2-1
d_gene: TRBD1
v_gene: TRBV15
abundance: many
CDR3aa: CATLGQDLGNEQFF
CDR3nt: TGTGCCACCCTCGGACAGGACCTTGGGAATGAGCAGTTCTTC

j_gene: TRBJ2-7
d_gene: TRBD1
v_gene: TRBV12-3/TRBV12-4
abundance: few
CDR3aa: CASSLPRDRGTDEQYF
CDR3nt: TGTGCCAGCAGTTTGCCGCGCGACAGGGGGACTGACGAGCAGTACTTC

j_gene: TRBJ1-2
d_gene: TRBD1
v_gene: TRBV3-1
abundance: .
CDR3aa: CASSQLTGAYGYTF
CDR3nt: TGTGCCAGCAGCCAGTTGACAGGGGCCTATGGCTACACCTTC

j_gene: TRBJ1-3
d_gene: .
v_gene: TRBV20-1
abundance: few
CDR3aa: CSAPGGVFRDTIYF
CDR3nt: TGCAGTGCCCCCGGTGGGGTCTTCAGGGACACCATATATTTT

j_gene: TRBJ1-1
d_gene: .
v_gene: TRBV30
abundance: few
CDR3aa: CAWRPERTDRVDTEAFF
CDR3nt: TGTGCCTGGAGACCCGAGAGGACGGATAGGGTGGACACTGAAGCTTTCTTT

j_gene: TRBJ2-2
d_gene: TRBD2
v_gene: TRBV10-2
abundance: many
CDR3aa: CASSETSGVNTGELFF
CDR3nt: TGCGCCAGCAGTGAGACTAGCGGGGTCAACACCGGGGAGCTGTTTTTT

j_gene: TRBJ2-1
d_gene: .
v_gene: TRBV5-1
abundance: .
CDR3aa: CASSLSDSLSSYNEQFF
CDR3nt: TGCGCCAGCAGCCTCTCCGACTCTCTCAGCTCCTACAATGAGCAGTTCTTC

j_gene: TRBJ1-5
d_gene: .
v_gene: TRBV10-3
abundance: few
CDR3aa: CAISDSRGQPQHF
CDR3nt: TGTGCCATCAGTGACAGCAGGGGTCAGCCCCAGCATTTT

j_gene: TRBJ1-1
d_gene: .
v_gene: TRBV28
abundance: many
CDR3aa: CASSLVGLNTEAFF
CDR3nt: TGTGCCAGCAGCCTGGTGGGTCTCAACACTGAAGCTTTCTTT

j_gene: TRBJ2-5
d_gene: TRBD1
v_gene: TRBV7-3
abundance: .
CDR3aa: CASSLTGTEETQYF
CDR3nt: TGTGCCAGCAGCTTAACGGGGACAGAAGAGACCCAGTACTTC

j_gene: TRBJ2-7
d_gene: .
v_gene: TRBV20-1
abundance: many
CDR3aa: CSARVTEYEQYF
CDR3nt: TGCAGTGCTAGGGTGACCGAATACGAGCAGTACTTC

j_gene: TRBJ2-3
d_gene: .
v_gene: TRBV24-1
abundance: .
CDR3aa: CATSGSFGDTQYF
CDR3nt: TGTGCCACCTCAGGATCTTTCGGAGATACGCAGTATTTT

j_gene: TRBJ2-7
d_gene: .
v_gene: TRBV23-1
abundance: .
CDR3aa: CASSQPPGTSKQYF
CDR3nt: TGCGCCAGCAGTCAACCCCCCGGGACATCGAAGCAGTACTTC

j_gene: TRBJ1-1
d_gene: .
v_gene: TRBV10-2
abundance: many
CDR3aa: CASSDLYAEAFF
CDR3nt: TGCGCCAGCAGTGACTTGTATGCTGAAGCTTTCTTT

j_gene: TRBJ2-5
d_gene: TRBD2
v_gene: TRBV12-3/TRBV12-4
abundance: .
CDR3aa: CASTKGLAGGQETQYF
CDR3nt: TGTGCCAGCACAAAGGGACTAGCGGGAGGACAAGAGACCCAGTACTTC

j_gene: TRBJ2-2
d_gene: TRBD1
v_gene: TRBV28
abundance: few
CDR3aa: CASRGSTTGPTGELFF
CDR3nt: TGTGCCAGCAGGGGATCAACGACAGGGCCGACCGGGGAGCTGTTTTTT

j_gene: TRBJ1-1
d_gene: .
v_gene: TRBV11-2
abundance: .
CDR3aa: CASSSSQGTSEAFF
CDR3nt: TGTGCCAGCAGCTCGTCACAGGGTACCTCTGAAGCTTTCTTT

j_gene: TRBJ1-1
d_gene: .
v_gene: TRBV20-1
abundance: many
CDR3aa: CSARDKGSANFPEAFF
CDR3nt: TGCAGTGCTAGAGATAAGGGGTCAGCGAACTTCCCTGAAGCTTTCTTT

j_gene: TRBJ2-2
d_gene: .
v_gene: TRBV7-6
abundance: many
CDR3aa: CASSPHYGVANTGELFF
CDR3nt: TGTGCCAGCAGCCCCCACTATGGGGTCGCGAACACCGGGGAGCTGTTTTTT

j_gene: TRBJ2-7
d_gene: .
v_gene: TRBV5-4
abundance: .
CDR3aa: CASSLHRETNEQYF
CDR3nt: TGTGCCAGCAGCTTGCACAGGGAGACCAACGAGCAGTACTTC

j_gene: TRBJ2-7
d_gene: TRBD1
v_gene: TRBV5-1
abundance: many
CDR3aa: CASSKQGSGYSYEQYF
CDR3nt: TGCGCCAGCAGCAAACAGGGGAGCGGATACTCCTACGAGCAGTACTTC

j_gene: TRBJ1-6
d_gene: .
v_gene: TRBV20-1
abundance: many
CDR3aa: CSARVLGRGIRNSPLHF
CDR3nt: TGCAGTGCTAGAGTTTTGGGCAGGGGAATAAGGAATTCACCCCTCCACTTT

j_gene: TRBJ2-2
d_gene: .
v_gene: TRBV7-9
abundance: few
CDR3aa: CASSLMSTGELFF
CDR3nt: TGTGCCAGCAGCTTAATGAGCACCGGGGAGCTGTTTTTT

j_gene: TRBJ2-2
d_gene: .
v_gene: TRBV11-2
abundance: .
CDR3aa: CASSYSGYGTGELFF
CDR3nt: TGTGCCAGCAGCTATTCCGGGTATGGGACCGGGGAGCTGTTTTTT